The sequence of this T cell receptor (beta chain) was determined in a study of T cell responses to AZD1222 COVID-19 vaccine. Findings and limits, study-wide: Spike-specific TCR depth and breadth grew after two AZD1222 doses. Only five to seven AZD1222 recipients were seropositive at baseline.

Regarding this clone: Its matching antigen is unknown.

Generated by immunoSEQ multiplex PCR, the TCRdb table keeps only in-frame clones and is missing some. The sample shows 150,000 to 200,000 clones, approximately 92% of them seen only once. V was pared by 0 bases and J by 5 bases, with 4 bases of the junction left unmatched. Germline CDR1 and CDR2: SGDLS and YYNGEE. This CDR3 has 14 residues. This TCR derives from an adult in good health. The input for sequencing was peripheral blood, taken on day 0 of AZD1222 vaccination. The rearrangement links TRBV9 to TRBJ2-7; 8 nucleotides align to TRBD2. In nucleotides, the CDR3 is TGTGCCAGCAGCGTAGGCCATAGCGGGGACGAGCAGTACTTC. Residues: CASSVGHSGDEQYF. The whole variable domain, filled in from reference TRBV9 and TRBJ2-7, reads DSGVTQTPKHLITATGQRVTLRCSPRSGDLSVYWYQQSLDQGLQFLIQYYNGEERAKGNILERFSAQQFPDLHSELNLSSLELGDSALYFCASSVGHSGDEQYFGPGTRLTVT.